The source of this T cell receptor beta chain is a study of cytomegalovirus exposure and HLA in healthy donors. It was with 60 Vbeta and 13 Jbeta primers that the PCR ran. Sequencing used immunoSEQ multiplex PCR; TCRdb keeps in-frame clones, though not all of them. The table records about 140,000 clones, 75% to 80% of them present only once. Germline-derived CDR1 and CDR2 are LNHDA and SQIVND (reference sequence). V lost 7 bases to trimming and J lost 9 bases; unmatched junction nucleotides: 16. There are 16 residues in the CDR3. The TCR was taken from a man in his thirties or forties in good health and CMV-seronegative. The sequencing input was PBMCs. The chain is built from TRBV19 and TRBJ2-1, with 9 nucleotides matching TRBD1. Here the CDR3 reads CASIPPGQGPWGEQFF. CDR3 bases: TGTGCCAGTATCCCTCCGGGACAGGGCCCTTGGGGTGAGCAGTTCTTC. Variable domain in full (rest from reference TRBV19 and TRBJ2-1): DGGITQSPKYLFRKEGQNVTLSCEQNLNHDAMYWYRQDPGQGLRLIYYSQIVNDFQKGDIAEGYSVSREKKESFPLTVTSAQKNPTAFYLCASIPPGQGPWGEQFFGPGTRLTVL.